This TCR beta chain was sequenced during a study of T cell responses to AZD1222 COVID-19 vaccine. General study points: Females outnumbered males among donors, who were mostly white British; clonal diversity was possibly underestimated. Mapped onto spike, vaccine-associated CD4 TCRs spanned it and were dominant at 160-218 and 743-854.

For this clone: The antigen remains unidentified.

TCRdb's copy holds only in-frame clones and misses some; the assay was immunoSEQ multiplex PCR. The table lists about 140,000 clones, 80% to 90% of them singletons. Here the sequenced sample was peripheral blood, taken on day 0 of AZD1222 vaccination. This TCR came from an adult in good health.

CDR3 sequence (DNA): TGTGCCAGCAGACCTACAGGGGGGCAGGGCTACACCTTC. It is translated as CASRPTGGQGYTF. The rearrangement uses TRBV6-5 and TRBJ1-2; 8 bases agree with TRBD1. There are 13 residues in the CDR3. CDR1 is MNHEY, CDR2 SVGAGI, per germline. With V trimmed by 6 bases and J by 8 bases, 8 bases remained unmatched.